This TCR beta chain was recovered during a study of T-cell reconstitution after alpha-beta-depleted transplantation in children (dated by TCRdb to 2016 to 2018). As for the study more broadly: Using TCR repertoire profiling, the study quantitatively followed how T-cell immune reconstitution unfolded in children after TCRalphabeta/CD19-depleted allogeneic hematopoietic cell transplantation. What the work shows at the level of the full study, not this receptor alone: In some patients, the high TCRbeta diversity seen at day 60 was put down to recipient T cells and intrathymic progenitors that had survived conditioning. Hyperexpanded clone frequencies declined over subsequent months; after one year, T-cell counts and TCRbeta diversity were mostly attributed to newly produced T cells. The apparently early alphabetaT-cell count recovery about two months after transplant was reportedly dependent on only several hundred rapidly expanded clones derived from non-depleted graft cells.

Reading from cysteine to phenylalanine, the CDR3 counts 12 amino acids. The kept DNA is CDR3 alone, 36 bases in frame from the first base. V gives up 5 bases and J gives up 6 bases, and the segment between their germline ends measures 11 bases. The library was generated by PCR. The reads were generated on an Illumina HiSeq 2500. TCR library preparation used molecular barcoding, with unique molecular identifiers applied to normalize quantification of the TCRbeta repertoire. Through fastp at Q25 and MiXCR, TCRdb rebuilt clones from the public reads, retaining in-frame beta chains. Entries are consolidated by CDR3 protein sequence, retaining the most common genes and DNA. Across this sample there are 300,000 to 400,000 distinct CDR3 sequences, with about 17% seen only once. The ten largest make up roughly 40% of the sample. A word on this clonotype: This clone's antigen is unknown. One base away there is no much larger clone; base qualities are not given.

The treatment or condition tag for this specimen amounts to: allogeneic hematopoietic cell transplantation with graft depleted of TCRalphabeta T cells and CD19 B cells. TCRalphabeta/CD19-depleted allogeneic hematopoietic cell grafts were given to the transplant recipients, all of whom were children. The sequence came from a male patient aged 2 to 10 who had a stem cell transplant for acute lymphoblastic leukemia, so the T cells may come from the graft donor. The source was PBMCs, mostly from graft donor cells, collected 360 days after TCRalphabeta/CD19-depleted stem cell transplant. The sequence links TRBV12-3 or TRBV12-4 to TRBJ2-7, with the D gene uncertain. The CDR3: CASSPRSTEQYF. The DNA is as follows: TGTGCCAGCAGTCCCAGGTCTACCGAGCAGTACTTC.